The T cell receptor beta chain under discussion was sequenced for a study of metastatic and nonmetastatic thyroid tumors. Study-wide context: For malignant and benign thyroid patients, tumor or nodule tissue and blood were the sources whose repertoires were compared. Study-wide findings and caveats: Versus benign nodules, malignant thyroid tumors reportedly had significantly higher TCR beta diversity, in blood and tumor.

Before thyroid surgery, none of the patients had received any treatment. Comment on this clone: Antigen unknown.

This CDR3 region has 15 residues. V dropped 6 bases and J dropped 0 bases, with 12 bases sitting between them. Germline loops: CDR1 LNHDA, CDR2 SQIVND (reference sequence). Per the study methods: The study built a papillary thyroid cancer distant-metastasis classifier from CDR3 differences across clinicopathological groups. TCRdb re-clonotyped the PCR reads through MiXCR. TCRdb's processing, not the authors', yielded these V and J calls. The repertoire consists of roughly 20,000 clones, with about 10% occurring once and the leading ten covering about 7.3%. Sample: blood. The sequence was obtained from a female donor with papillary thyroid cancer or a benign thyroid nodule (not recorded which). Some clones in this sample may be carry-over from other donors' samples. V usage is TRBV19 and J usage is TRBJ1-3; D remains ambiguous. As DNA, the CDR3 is TGTGCCAGTAGAAAAGACGGAGTCTCTGGAAACACCATATATTTT. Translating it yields CASRKDGVSGNTIYF.